Below are 11 T cell receptor beta chains sequenced from a single sample in a study of T cell responses to AZD1222 COVID-19 vaccine. The method was immunoSEQ multiplex PCR; TCRdb's version includes in-frame clones alone and lacks a portion of them. This sample has around 130,000 clones, with nearly 95% found just once. This material consisted of peripheral blood, taken on day 0 of AZD1222 vaccination. Receptors originate from an adult in good health.

The chain's CDR3 is CASSGSGEAEAFF. The DNA of the CDR3 is TGTGCCAGCAGTGGATCGGGGGAAGCTGAAGCTTTCTTT. This chain links TRBV12-3 or TRBV12-4 with TRBJ1-1; tentatively, D is TRBD1 (5 bases). The CDR3 has 13 amino acids. Trimming took off 5 bases at V and 6 bases at J, with 13 bases between the two ends.

V is TRBV4-1 and J is TRBJ2-1; 10 positions agree with TRBD2. The germline CDR1 and CDR2 sequences are MGHRA and YSYEKL. The CDR3 extends over 16 amino acids. The trim removed 4 bases at V and 6 bases at J, leaving 9 bases unmatched. CDR3 region: CASSLRASGGFNEQFF. CDR3 bases: TGCGCCAGCAGCCTGAGGGCTAGCGGGGGATTCAATGAGCAGTTCTTC.

The J gene is TRBJ2-7, the V gene TRBV5-1, with D perhaps matching TRBD1 (6 bases). Trimming stripped 5 bases from V and 6 bases from J, with 33 bases between. Germline CDR1 reads SGHRS; CDR2 reads YFSETQ. CDR3 size: 19 residues. The CDR3 spells CASSNQARGRENGLSEQYF. DNA for the CDR3: TGCGCCAGCAGTAATCAAGCCAGGGGCAGGGAGAACGGTCTCTCCGAGCAGTACTTC.

This clone appeared a few times. The chain recombines TRBV27 with TRBJ2-7; maybe TRBD1 (5 bases). From germline, CDR1 is MNHEY and CDR2 SMNVEV (reference sequence). This CDR3 is built from 11 residues. The V and J ends lost 5 bases and 11 bases respectively, with 13 bases between them. For the CDR3, the DNA is TGTGCCAGCAGTACAGGTGGCGGAGAGTACTTC. It translates to CASSTGGGEYF.

The chain employs TRBV6-6 and TRBJ1-6, with D maybe TRBD1 (5 bases). This CDR3 has 14 residues. V was clipped by 6 bases and J by 10 bases, with 16 bases between them. Germline loops: CDR1 MNHNY, CDR2 SVGAGI (reference sequence). CDR3 in amino acids: CASRRPGGSSPLHF. CDR3 nucleotides: TGTGCCAGCAGGCGCCCCGGGGGGAGCTCACCCCTCCACTTT.

The rearrangement joins TRBV7-9 to TRBJ1-2; the D gene is possibly TRBD1 (6 bases). Trimming left V 7 bases short and J 3 bases short, with 18 bases between. Germline assignment: CDR1 SEHNR and CDR2 FQNEAQ (reference sequence). There are 15 residues in the CDR3. The CDR3 DNA reads as TGTGCCAGCACCGTACAGGGAGCTTCTGACTATGGCTACACCTTC. Translating gives CASTVQGASDYGYTF. Combining the CDR3 with reference TRBV7-9 and TRBJ1-2 gives the whole variable domain DTGVSQNPRHKITKRGQNVTFRCDPISEHNRLYWYRQTLGQGPEFLTYFQNEAQLEKSRLLSDRFSAERPKGSFSTLEIQRTEQGDSAMYLCASTVQGASDYGYTFGSGTRLTVV.

This clone was picked up one time. The V call is TRBV7-9, the J call TRBJ2-7; TRBD2 is a possible D gene (6 bases). This CDR3 spans 13 amino acids. V dropped 5 bases and J dropped 7 bases, with 15 bases sitting between them. CDR1 SEHNR and CDR2 FQNEAQ come from the germline V gene (reference sequence). This chain's CDR3 is CASSPGGYREQYF. The CDR3 nucleotides read TGTGCCAGCAGCCCTGGGGGGTACAGAGAGCAGTACTTC.

This clone was recorded a few times. V gene TRBV5-5 combines with J gene TRBJ2-1, with a weak D call TRBD1 (6 bases). Germline CDR1 and CDR2: SGHKS and YYEKEE (reference sequence). The CDR3 is 12 amino acids. Deletions cut 1 base from V and 7 bases from J, with 6 bases between. For the CDR3, the DNA is TGTGCCAGCAGCTTGACAGGGAATGAGCAGTTCTTC. This encodes CASSLTGNEQFF.

The chain joins TRBV30 to TRBJ1-3; D gene unclear. There are 14 residues in the CDR3. Germline lookup yields CDR1 GTSNPN and CDR2 SVGIG (reference sequence). The ends were cut back, 4 bases at V and 0 bases at J, with 10 bases in the middle. The CDR3 nucleotides read TGTGCCTGGACCCGGGTATCCTCTGGAAACACCATATATTTT. Its protein is CAWTRVSSGNTIYF.

The V call is TRBV27, the J call TRBJ1-2; D may be TRBD1 (6 bases). Per germline, CDR1 MNHEY and CDR2 SMNVEV (reference sequence). The CDR3 has 18 residues. Trimming removed 3 bases at V and 1 base at J, with 21 bases between. CDR3 sequence: CASSLFQVGGRLNYGYTF. The CDR3 region has the DNA TGTGCCAGCAGTTTGTTCCAGGTTGGGGGGCGTCTTAACTATGGCTACACCTTC.

This clone was detected only once. The genes are TRBV30 and TRBJ1-1; unclear D gene. The CDR3 totals 12 residues. Germline V gene data show CDR1 as GTSNPN and CDR2 as SVGIG (reference sequence). V lost 5 bases, J lost 0 bases, and 7 bases lay in between. The DNA for the CDR3 is TGTGCCTGGTGTTTCGTGAACACTGAAGCTTTCTTT. This codes for CAWCFVNTEAFF.